Below are 24 T cell receptor beta chains sequenced from a single sample in a study of OX40 agonist ivuxolimab in advanced cancers. Produced via immunoSEQ multiplex PCR; TCRdb's table is partial and in-frame only. This table has 77,000 or so clones, about 88% appearing once. The sample was CD4+ or CD8+ T cells sorted from blood, taken in a trial of the OX40 agonist ivuxolimab. The receptors derive from an adult with an advanced solid tumor such as melanoma, head and neck, liver or kidney cancer.

V and J are TRBV28 and TRBJ2-7; D is unresolved. The CDR3 contains 15 residues. With 5 bases removed from V and 3 bases from J, the gap between germline ends came to 17 bases. CDR1 and CDR2 from the germline V gene are MDHEN and SYDVKM. The CDR3, as DNA: TGTGCCAGCAGTCCGACTCGGTCCGGGCTCTACGAGCAGTACTTC. Encoded protein: CASSPTRSGLYEQYF.

The chain links TRBV27 to TRBJ2-7; 8 nucleotides agree with TRBD2. The germline gives CDR1 MNHEY, CDR2 SMNVEV (reference sequence). The CDR3 runs to 13 residues. The trim removed 2 bases at V and 3 bases at J, leaving 0 bases unmatched. The CDR3 DNA reads as TGTGCCAGCAGTTTACGGGAGGGCTACGAGCAGTACTTC. It specifies CASSLREGYEQYF.

This rearrangement joins TRBV5-4 to TRBJ1-2; weak D call: TRBD1 (5 bases). Between the trimmed V and J ends, which lost 3 bases and 8 bases, there was a span of 14 bases. Per germline, CDR1 SGHNT and CDR2 YYREEE (reference sequence). CDR3 size: 13 residues. The CDR3 loop reads CASSWGREGGYTF. CDR3 DNA sequence: TGTGCCAGCAGCTGGGGCAGGGAAGGAGGCTACACCTTC.

The chain combines TRBV7-8 with TRBJ2-7, with 7 nucleotides matching TRBD2. The J segment lost 4 bases and the V segment lost 6 bases, leaving 15 bases of the junction unmatched. The germline V gene encodes CDR1 SGHVS and CDR2 FQNEAQ. CDR3 length: 16 amino acids. The CDR3 DNA reads as TGTGCCAGCAGGGACTGGGGAGCGGGGAGGGGTTACGAGCAGTACTTC. Translated: CASRDWGAGRGYEQYF.

This sequence joins TRBV7-8 and TRBJ2-1; TRBD2 is a possible D gene (5 bases). CDR3 length: 12 amino acids. The V gene lost 3 bases and the J gene lost 8 bases, with 8 bases spanning the gap. Per germline, CDR1 SGHVS and CDR2 FQNEAQ. The CDR3 coding sequence is TGTGCCAGCAGCTTGGACTTCGATGAGCAGTTCTTC. Residues: CASSLDFDEQFF.

The CDR3 protein is CASSAWTGKTGELFF. In nucleotides, the CDR3 is TGTGCCAGCAGCGCCTGGACAGGGAAGACCGGGGAGCTGTTTTTT. The chain uses TRBV9 and TRBJ2-2; 8 positions match TRBD1. This CDR3 has 15 residues. After removal of 3 bases from V and 5 bases from J, the junction contained 6 bases not matched to a gene. CDR1 SGDLS and CDR2 YYNGEE come from the germline V gene.

V and J are TRBV5-1 and TRBJ2-3; weak D call: TRBD2 (7 bases). Germline CDR1 SGHRS, CDR2 YFSETQ. The CDR3 consists of 15 residues. V was cut by 0 bases and J by 4 bases, with 12 bases left in between. This chain's CDR3 is CASSLGGGGPDTQYF. CDR3 coding DNA: TGCGCCAGCAGCTTGGGAGGGGGAGGGCCAGATACGCAGTATTTT. Drawing the rest from reference TRBV5-1 and TRBJ2-3, the complete variable domain is KAGVTQTPRYLIKTRGQQVTLSCSPISGHRSVSWYQQTPGQGLQFLFEYFSETQRNKGNFPGRFSGRQFSNSRSEMNVSTLELGDSALYLCASSLGGGGPDTQYFGPGTRLTVL.

This chain joins TRBV5-6 and TRBJ2-7; D is perhaps TRBD1 or TRBD2 (5 bases each). The CDR3 length is 14 residues. Germline V gene lookup returns CDR1 SGHDT and CDR2 YYEEEE. V was shortened by 2 bases and J by 6 bases, with 15 bases between the two germline ends. The CDR3 reads CASSLTPPGGEQYF. In nucleotides, the CDR3 is TGTGCCAGCAGCTTAACCCCACCTGGGGGCGAGCAGTACTTC.

The rearrangement uses TRBV5-4 and TRBJ2-1; 9 bases map to TRBD2. J gave up 4 bases and V 0 bases, and 8 bases lay outside the gene matches. There are 17 residues in the CDR3. Germline CDR1 reads SGHNT; CDR2 reads YYREEE (reference sequence). In DNA, the CDR3 is TGTGCCAGCAGCTTGGCCGGCGGGAGGGCGGGGTACAATGAGCAGTTCTTC. Its translation is CASSLAGGRAGYNEQFF.

The table lists this clone with a count of one. The genes are TRBV7-2 and TRBJ2-3, with D possibly matching TRBD2 (6 bases). V was pared by 5 bases and J by 9 bases, with 15 bases between. CDR3 size: 13 residues. Germline V gives CDR1 SGHTA, CDR2 FQGNSA. Written as DNA, the CDR3 is TGTGCCAGCAGCCCCGCGGGGAAGAGGACGCAGTATTTT. This translates into CASSPAGKRTQYF.

The rearrangement links TRBV7-3 to TRBJ2-1, with D possibly matching TRBD1 (6 bases). V was pared by 6 bases and J by 4 bases, with 16 bases between. Germline V gene lookup returns CDR1 SGHTA and CDR2 FQGTGA. This CDR3 is 15 amino acids long. DNA for the CDR3: TGTGCCAGCAGTCCCGCCAGGGGAACTTACAATGAGCAGTTCTTC. The encoded protein is CASSPARGTYNEQFF.

V gene TRBV7-6 combines with J gene TRBJ2-1, with 10 bases fitting TRBD2. With V trimmed by 0 bases and J by 6 bases, 5 bases remained unmatched. The CDR3 contains 16 residues. Looked up from germline, CDR1 is SGHVS and CDR2 is FNYEAQ. DNA of the CDR3: TGTGCCAGCAGCTTAGCCTGGACTAGCGGAGCCAATGAGCAGTTCTTC. It yields the protein CASSLAWTSGANEQFF.

The V call is TRBV9, the J call TRBJ1-2; D call uncertain. This CDR3 is built from 12 residues. Germline V gene sequence: CDR1 SGDLS, CDR2 YYNGEE. V was cut by 2 bases and J by 3 bases, with 5 bases left in between. In DNA, the CDR3 is TGTGCCAGCAGCGTGCGGGACTATGGCTACACCTTC. Its translation is CASSVRDYGYTF.

This rearrangement joins TRBV5-1 to TRBJ2-4; a possible D gene is TRBD1 (7 bases). V lost 4 bases and J lost 14, with 16 bases in between. Germline V gene sequence: CDR1 SGHRS, CDR2 YFSETQ. This CDR3 is built from 12 residues. The CDR3, as DNA: TGCGCCAGCAGCGTCGACGCGGGACAGAAGTACTTC. Translated: CASSVDAGQKYF.

The chain uses TRBV25-1 and TRBJ2-3, with TRBD1 as a possible D gene (5 bases). The V end was cut by 4 bases, the J end by 5 bases, with 10 bases between. Germline values: CDR1 MGHDK, CDR2 SYGVNS. The CDR3 spans 13 residues. In DNA form, the CDR3 reads TGTGCCAGCAGTGGCCAGGGTAGAGATACGCAGTATTTT. It codes for CASSGQGRDTQYF.

This clone rates as medium-sized. The V call is TRBV7-3, the J call TRBJ2-2; D perhaps matches TRBD1 (5 bases). Germline V CDR1 and CDR2: SGHTA, FQGTGA. The CDR3 contains 16 residues. V lost 5 bases, J lost 0 bases, and 13 bases lay in between. DNA for the CDR3: TGTGCCAGCAGCCTCCATGGGGCTACGAACACCGGGGAGCTGTTTTTT. Protein: CASSLHGATNTGELFF.

The chain uses TRBV10-3 and TRBJ1-1; D perhaps matches TRBD1 (5 bases). The CDR3 loop spans 15 amino acids. CDR1 and CDR2 (germline): ENHRY, SYGVKD. V was trimmed by 10 bases and J by 2 bases, leaving 20 bases between them. CDR3 in DNA: TGTGCCACCCTCAGGCGGGAGGGGATCAACACTGAAGCTTTCTTT. This encodes CATLRREGINTEAFF.

V gene TRBV18 combines with J gene TRBJ1-1; weak D call: TRBD1 (6 bases). The length of the CDR3 is 12 residues. The germline V gene has CDR1 KGHSH and CDR2 LQKENI. Trimming removed 3 bases at V and 8 bases at J, with 10 bases between. DNA for the CDR3: TGTGCCAGCTCACCGATTGGGACAGAAGCTTTCTTT. Its protein is CASSPIGTEAFF. Complete variable domain (other parts from reference TRBV18 and TRBJ1-1): NAGVMQNPRHLVRRRGQEARLRCSPMKGHSHVYWYRQLPEEGLKFMVYLQKENIIDESGMPKERFSAEFPKEGPSILRIQQVVRGDSAAYFCASSPIGTEAFFGQGTRLTVV.

The gene calls are TRBV7-2 and TRBJ1-2, with 9 positions matching TRBD1. Germline V gives CDR1 SGHTA, CDR2 FQGNSA. V was pared by 6 bases and J by 8 bases, with 13 bases of the junction left unmatched. CDR3 length: 15 amino acids. CDR3 nucleotides: TGTGCCAGCAGTTCGGCCGGGACAGGGTTACGCGGCTACACCTTC. Translation gives CASSSAGTGLRGYTF.

The chain combines TRBV18 with TRBJ2-3; D is possibly TRBD1 or TRBD2 (6 bases each). Germline-derived CDR1 and CDR2 are KGHSH and LQKENI. CDR3 length: 15 residues. V was pared by 0 bases and J by 4 bases, with 11 bases between. This chain's CDR3 is CASSPPGGRADTQYF. Here the CDR3 DNA reads TGTGCCAGCTCACCACCGGGGGGCCGAGCAGATACGCAGTATTTT.

The J gene is TRBJ2-7, the V gene TRBV6-5, with TRBD1 matching over 9 bases. The germline V gene encodes CDR1 MNHEY and CDR2 SVGAGI. The CDR3 has 15 residues. The V and J ends lost 3 bases and 6 bases, in that order; junction bases with no gene match: 9. This chain's CDR3 is CASSYRETGGSEQYF. The DNA for the CDR3 is TGTGCCAGCAGTTATAGGGAGACAGGGGGATCCGAGCAGTACTTC.

The chain combines TRBV6-5 with TRBJ2-6; no clear D. The length of the CDR3 is 15 residues. V lost 6 bases and J 0 bases, leaving 9 bases between the germline ends. In germline, CDR1 is MNHEY, CDR2 SVGAGI. DNA for the CDR3: TGTGCCAGCAGAGAGAGGATCTCTGGGGCCAACGTCCTGACTTTC. Translating gives CASRERISGANVLTF.

The chain recombines TRBV2 with TRBJ2-7; D not certain. Deletions cut 5 bases from V and 5 bases from J, with 16 bases between. Germline V gene lookup returns CDR1 SNHLY and CDR2 FYNNEI. The CDR3 runs 14 residues. The CDR3 nucleotides read TGTGCCAGCAGTCAATCCGGGTCTGCGAACGAGCAGTACTTC. Its translation is CASSQSGSANEQYF.

This clone came up a few times. This chain uses TRBV6-1 with TRBJ1-1, with a weak D call TRBD1 (5 bases). CDR3 length equals 13 residues. CDR1 is MNHNS and CDR2 is SASEGT in the germline V gene. V was cut by 4 bases and J by 2 bases, with 8 bases left in between. CDR3 sequence (DNA): TGTGCCAGCAGTGGGACACTAAACACTGAAGCTTTCTTT. It codes for CASSGTLNTEAFF.